These 15 T cell receptor beta chains were all obtained from the same sample, sequenced in a study of T cell clones after liver transplantation. Using immunoSEQ multiplex PCR, the repertoire was profiled, and TCRdb retains in-frame clones only, with some absent. Here the sample spans about 70,000 clones, around 80% being singletons. The sequences come from CD4+ T cells from blood, collected 12 months after liver transplant. All receptors come from a human patient who received a liver transplant. Some of the T cells may derive from the graft donor.

The chain employs TRBV29-1 and TRBJ2-7; 11 bases are a match to TRBD2. Germline lookup yields CDR1 SQVTM and CDR2 ANQGSEA. The CDR3 is 12 amino acids. V was clipped by 7 bases and J by 7 bases; unmatched bases: 6. Written as DNA, the CDR3 is TGCAGCGCTGGGACTAGCGGAGGAGAGCAGTACTTC. Its translation: CSAGTSGGEQYF.

The chain employs TRBV18 and TRBJ1-1, with D perhaps matching TRBD1 (6 bases). Trimming took 4 bases from V and 3 from J, leaving 15 bases between them. The CDR3 is 15 amino acids. The germline V gene encodes CDR1 KGHSH and CDR2 LQKENI. The CDR3 DNA sequence: TGTGCCAGCTCACAGTTACAGGGCCAGGACACTGAAGCTTTCTTT. It specifies CASSQLQGQDTEAFF.

The J gene is TRBJ2-7, the V gene TRBV19; D gene uncertain. The CDR3 spans 14 residues. Germline loops: CDR1 LNHDA, CDR2 SQIVND (reference sequence). Trimming took off 0 bases at V and 0 bases at J, with 6 bases between the two ends. The CDR3 nucleotides read TGTGCCAGTAGTATAGATCGAACCTCCTACGAGCAGTACTTC. Residues: CASSIDRTSYEQYF.

This chain uses TRBV11-2 with TRBJ1-3; D is unclear. This CDR3 spans 15 amino acids. V was shortened by 2 bases and J by 4 bases, with 12 bases between the two germline ends. Looked up from germline, CDR1 is SGHAT and CDR2 is FQNNGV. In DNA form, the CDR3 reads TGTGCCAGCAGCTTAAAGAGGTCATGGGGAAACACCATATATTTT. This encodes CASSLKRSWGNTIYF.

The chain has TRBV5-4 and TRBJ2-6; possible D gene TRBD2, 6 bases. Trimming shortened V by 4 bases and J by 0 bases, and 8 bases separated the two germline ends. Germline CDR1 and CDR2: SGHNT and YYREEE (reference sequence). The CDR3 sequence is 15 residues long. The CDR3 loop reads CASSPGGSGANVLTF. The DNA for the CDR3 is TGTGCCAGCAGCCCCGGGGGCTCTGGGGCCAACGTCCTGACTTTC.

The chain combines TRBV7-9 with TRBJ2-7, with 9 bases identical to TRBD2. Germline CDR1 reads SEHNR; CDR2 reads FQNEAQ (reference sequence). V lost 1 base and J lost 6; bases outside the gene matches: 7. The CDR3 runs to 15 residues. The CDR3 sequence: CASSLETRREGEQYF. Here the CDR3 DNA reads TGTGCCAGCAGCTTAGAAACGAGGCGGGAGGGCGAGCAGTACTTC.

The chain recombines TRBV9 with TRBJ2-1; D is perhaps TRBD1 (6 bases). Germline-derived CDR1 and CDR2 are SGDLS and YYNGEE. The V end was cut by 4 bases, the J end by 1 base, with 12 bases between. The CDR3 has 15 amino acids. This CDR3 is CASSRTGSSYNEQFF. CDR3 nucleotide sequence: TGTGCCAGCAGCCGTACAGGGTCGTCCTACAATGAGCAGTTCTTC.

The V call is TRBV28, the J call TRBJ2-2; 15 bases align to TRBD2. CDR1 is MDHEN, CDR2 SYDVKM, per germline. The trim removed 3 bases at V and 6 bases at J, leaving 11 bases unmatched. CDR3 length equals 19 residues. In DNA form, the CDR3 reads TGTGCCAGCAGTTTCCCAGGACTAGCGGGAGGGAGGCAGGCCGGGGAGCTGTTTTTT. Encoded protein: CASSFPGLAGGRQAGELFF.

The chain recombines TRBV21-1 with TRBJ2-2; TRBD1, as called in the table, went unchecked against the DNA. TRBV21-1 is deemed a pseudogene. CDR3 length equals 15 residues. CDR3 loop: CASSPMTGHTGELFF. For the CDR3, the DNA is TGTGCCAGCAGCCCCATGACAGGGCACACCGGGGAGCTGTTTTTT.

This chain joins TRBV4-3 and TRBJ1-1; 9 bases agree with TRBD1. V dropped 6 bases and J dropped 1; count of bases not matched to a gene: 6. In germline, CDR1 is LGHNA, CDR2 YSLEER. The CDR3 contains 15 residues. The CDR3: CASSLRTGANTEAFF. CDR3 DNA: TGCGCCAGCAGTTTACGGACAGGGGCGAACACTGAAGCTTTCTTT.

The V and J genes are TRBV7-2 and TRBJ2-5; unclear D gene. CDR3 length: 13 residues. Trimming left V 6 bases short and J 2 bases short, with 10 bases between. Germline V lookup: CDR1 SGHTA, CDR2 FQGNSA. CDR3 sequence: CASRRQLQETQYF. As DNA, the CDR3 is TGTGCCAGCAGGCGACAACTACAAGAGACCCAGTACTTC.

The CDR3 region has the DNA TGTGCCAGCAGTTCTGACAGGAAGATTTATGGCTACACCTTC. Its protein is CASSSDRKIYGYTF. V gene TRBV28 combines with J gene TRBJ1-2; D might be TRBD1 (6 bases). CDR1 is MDHEN and CDR2 is SYDVKM in the germline V gene. The CDR3 is made up of 14 amino acids. V lost 4 bases to trimming and J lost 5 bases, with 14 bases between them.

The genes are TRBV4-1 and TRBJ1-2; TRBD1 matches 8 bases. Germline V lookup: CDR1 MGHRA, CDR2 YSYEKL. Trimming cost V 0 bases and J 4 bases; bases outside gene matches: 4. CDR3 length: 15 amino acids. The CDR3: CASSQDGQGVYGYTF. The DNA for the CDR3 is TGCGCCAGCAGCCAAGATGGACAGGGAGTCTATGGCTACACCTTC.

The V and J genes are TRBV14 and TRBJ2-2, with 7 nucleotides matching TRBD2. Germline trimming cut 1 base from V and 3 bases from J; bases unmatched to any gene: 8. CDR1 SGHDN and CDR2 FVKESK come from the germline V gene. CDR3 size: 17 residues. CDR3 nucleotide sequence: TGTGCCAGCAGCCAAGTCTTCGCGGGAGCGTACACCGGGGAGCTGTTTTTT. Protein: CASSQVFAGAYTGELFF.

The chain joins TRBV18 to TRBJ1-2; D call uncertain. The CDR3 is made up of 15 amino acids. V gave up 3 bases and J gave up 4 bases, with 15 bases separating them. The germline V gene has CDR1 KGHSH and CDR2 LQKENI. CDR3 protein: CASSPSSGSSYGYTF. DNA of the CDR3: TGTGCCAGCTCACCTTCAAGCGGATCATCCTATGGCTACACCTTC.